This is a list of T cell receptor beta chains from one sample in a study of T cell responses to AZD1222 COVID-19 vaccine. Sequencing was performed with immunoSEQ multiplex PCR; in TCRdb, only in-frame clones are kept and a portion is missing. The sample carries around 210,000 clones, approximately 94% recorded once. The starting material was peripheral blood, obtained 28 days after the second dose of the MenACWY control vaccine. These receptors were collected from an adult who received the MenACWY meningococcal vaccine as a control. CDR3s include the opening cysteine and the closing phenylalanine or tryptophan. D genes are given only for firm matches.

TRBV7-6	TRBJ2-1	TRBD2	TGTGCCAGCAGCCGAATTCTTAGCCGGCGGGAGGGGTCCGACAATGAGCAGTTCTTC	CASSRILSRREGSDNEQFF
TRBV30	TRBJ2-2	-	TGTGCCTGGAGACAGGGGAACACCGGGGAGCTGTTTTTT	CAWRQGNTGELFF
TRBV6-1	TRBJ1-2	-	TGTGCCAGCAGTGATTCGTCGGTTCGGGCGTACTATGGCTACACCTTC	CASSDSSVRAYYGYTF
TRBV3-1/TRBV3-2	TRBJ2-7	TRBD2	TGTGCCAGCGGGGTGCGAGCGGGAGGAGAGTACGAGCAGTACTTC	CASGVRAGGEYEQYF
TRBV4-1	TRBJ1-1	TRBD1	TGCGCCAGCAGCCAGCGGACAGGGGGGTTAGGGAACACTGAAGCTTTCTTT	CASSQRTGGLGNTEAFF
TRBV21-1	TRBJ2-1	-	TGTGCCAGCAGCCCCAAACGAGGACTTTACAATGAGCAGTTCTTC	CASSPKRGLYNEQFF
TRBV30	TRBJ2-3	-	TGTGCCTGGAGTATGTTGGATACGCAGTATTTT	CAWSMLDTQYF
TRBV20-1	TRBJ2-3	-	TGCAGTGCTAGTATGGTGGATACGCAGTATTTT	CSASMVDTQYF
TRBV28	TRBJ2-7	-	TGTGCCAGCGCTCGGGACTCATCCTACGAGCAGTACTTC	CASARDSSYEQYF
TRBV27	TRBJ1-6	-	TGTGCCAGCAGTTTAGGGCTGAAACATAGCTCCTATAATTCACCCCTCCACTTT	CASSLGLKHSSYNSPLHF
TRBV5-5	TRBJ2-6	-	TGTGCCAGCAGCTTGGCTAGGTGGGGGCTGTTTGGGGCCAACGTCCTGACTTTC	CASSLARWGLFGANVLTF
TRBV7-6	TRBJ2-2	-	TGTGCCAGCAGCTTAGCCCTGAGGGGTAGGGAGGTCACCGGGGAGCTGTTTTTT	CASSLALRGREVTGELFF
TRBV6-5	TRBJ2-7	TRBD1	TGTGCCAGCAGTTACTCTAGGACAGGGGCCTACGAGCAGTACTTC	CASSYSRTGAYEQYF
TRBV6-5	TRBJ1-1	-	TGTGCCAGCAGTTACACTGCGAAGAACACTGAAGCTTTCTTT	CASSYTAKNTEAFF
TRBV18	TRBJ2-1	TRBD1	TGTGCCAGCTCACCTCCGGGACAGGGTAATGAGCAGTTCTTC	CASSPPGQGNEQFF
TRBV6-2/TRBV6-3	TRBJ1-2	TRBD1	TGTGCCAGCAGTCCCAGGACAGGCGTCAACTGGGAGTATGGCTACACCTTC	CASSPRTGVNWEYGYTF
TRBV6-5	TRBJ1-1	TRBD1	TGTGCCAGCTGGGACAGGGTGTTCACTGAAGCTTTCTTT	CASWDRVFTEAFF